Listed below are T cell receptor beta chains from one sample, sequenced in a study of T cell repertoires in ileal Crohn's disease. The method was immunoSEQ multiplex PCR; TCRdb's version includes in-frame clones alone and lacks a portion of them. The table has a few thousand clones, 75% to 85% seen once. Sample: ileal tissue. The source is an adult with Crohn's disease. CDR3s include the opening cysteine and the closing phenylalanine or tryptophan. Fields, in order: CDR3 length, V gene, D gene, clone size, J gene, CDR3 DNA, CDR3 protein. D genes are given only for firm matches. Clone sizes are given selectively: once, few, many, or a class where the clone is expanded.

length: 11; V: TRBV30; D: .; size: .; J: TRBJ2-5; DNA: TGTGCCTGGGCTAGCTCGGAGACCCAGTACTTC; CDR3: CAWASSETQYF
length: 14; V: TRBV15; D: TRBD2; size: .; J: TRBJ2-1; DNA: TGTGCCACCAGCAGGGCGGGGGGACGGGATGAGCAGTTCTTC; CDR3: CATSRAGGRDEQFF
length: 17; V: TRBV4-1; D: .; size: .; J: TRBJ2-1; DNA: TGCGCCAGCAGCCAAGATCGAAGAGGCAGGGCCAACAATGAGCAGTTCTTC; CDR3: CASSQDRRGRANNEQFF
length: 15; V: TRBV7-2; D: .; size: .; J: TRBJ1-5; DNA: TGTGCCAGCAGCACCTTCAGGGGAGGCAATCAGCCCCAGCATTTT; CDR3: CASSTFRGGNQPQHF
length: 13; V: TRBV6-1; D: .; size: .; J: TRBJ2-7; DNA: TGTGCCAGCTCCTATCCACAAACGGGGGAGCAGTACTTC; CDR3: CASSYPQTGEQYF
length: 15; V: TRBV28; D: .; size: once; J: TRBJ1-1; DNA: TGTGCCAGCAGCACCGATGAAGCCCAGGGCACTGAAGCTTTCTTT; CDR3: CASSTDEAQGTEAFF
length: 13; V: TRBV5-6; D: .; size: .; J: TRBJ1-2; DNA: TGTGCCAGCAGCTTGGATGCGGGGTATGGCTACACCTTC; CDR3: CASSLDAGYGYTF
length: 13; V: TRBV6-6; D: .; size: .; J: TRBJ2-7; DNA: TGTGCCAGCAGCACGCAGGGGCTCCACGAGCAGTACTTC; CDR3: CASSTQGLHEQYF
length: 15; V: TRBV14; D: .; size: .; J: TRBJ2-3; DNA: TGTGCCAGCAGCCAAGGGGGGACTAGCACAGATACGCAGTATTTT; CDR3: CASSQGGTSTDTQYF
length: 14; V: TRBV5-4; D: .; size: .; J: TRBJ1-6; DNA: TGTGCCAGCAGAAGACCGGGGGAGGATTCACCCCTCCACTTT; CDR3: CASRRPGEDSPLHF
length: 14; V: TRBV19; D: TRBD1; size: .; J: TRBJ1-6; DNA: TGTGCCAGTAGTAGTCGACAGGGAAATTCACCCCTCCACTTT; CDR3: CASSSRQGNSPLHF
length: 16; V: TRBV25-1; D: TRBD2; size: .; J: TRBJ2-1; DNA: TGTGCCAGCAGTGAAGGCGGGGGGTCGGCCAACAATGAGCAGTTCTTC; CDR3: CASSEGGGSANNEQFF
length: 16; V: TRBV2; D: TRBD1; size: few; J: TRBJ2-3; DNA: TGTGCCAGCAGTGTTCGGACAGGGGGCGTGAAAGATACGCAGTATTTT; CDR3: CASSVRTGGVKDTQYF
length: 17; V: TRBV6-1; D: .; size: few; J: TRBJ2-6; DNA: TGTGCCAGCAGTGAATGGGGACACAGATCTGGGGCCAACGTCCTGACTTTC; CDR3: CASSEWGHRSGANVLTF
length: 18; V: TRBV1; D: .; size: .; J: TRBJ2-3; DNA: TGCACCAGCAGCCCAATAGCTAGAGCGGGGGCCCTGGGAAATACGCAGTATTTT; CDR3: CTSSPIARAGALGNTQYF
length: 15; V: TRBV28; D: .; size: .; J: TRBJ1-1; DNA: TGTGCCAGCAGTTTATGGACAGCGACGAACACTGAAGCTTTCTTT; CDR3: CASSLWTATNTEAFF
length: 16; V: TRBV13; D: TRBD2; size: .; J: TRBJ2-1; DNA: TGTGCCAGCAGCTCGATACTAGCGGGAGGGGGAAATGAGCAGTTCTTC; CDR3: CASSSILAGGGNEQFF
length: 17; V: TRBV19; D: .; size: .; J: TRBJ2-2; DNA: TGTGCCAGTAGTCGCGGCGGGTGGGGTCGGAGCACCGGGGAGCTGTTTTTT; CDR3: CASSRGGWGRSTGELFF
length: 14; V: TRBV6-1; D: .; size: .; J: TRBJ1-2; DNA: TGTGCCAGCAGAGCGGACCAATACCCCTATGGCTACACCTTC; CDR3: CASRADQYPYGYTF
length: 12; V: TRBV28; D: .; size: .; J: TRBJ2-7; DNA: TGTGCCAGCAGTTTGTTATTGGCAGAGCAGTACTTC; CDR3: CASSLLLAEQYF
length: 11; V: TRBV28; D: .; size: .; J: TRBJ2-7; DNA: TGTGCCAGCAGTTTTCTCTACGAGCAGTACTTC; CDR3: CASSFLYEQYF
length: 15; V: TRBV10-3; D: .; size: .; J: TRBJ2-4; DNA: TGTGCCATCAGTCCGGGACAATCGGCCAAAAACATTCAGTACTTC; CDR3: CAISPGQSAKNIQYF
length: 14; V: TRBV6-5; D: TRBD2; size: .; J: TRBJ2-7; DNA: TGTGCCAGCAGTGCAACTAGCGGGAGTTACGAGCAGTACTTC; CDR3: CASSATSGSYEQYF
length: 14; V: TRBV15; D: .; size: few; J: TRBJ2-1; DNA: TGTGCCACCAGTGGCAACCCAAGTTACAATGAGCAGTTCTTC; CDR3: CATSGNPSYNEQFF
length: 16; V: TRBV5-1; D: TRBD2; size: .; J: TRBJ2-1; DNA: TGCGCCAGCAGCTTCCCTAGCGGAAGCTCCTACAATGAGCAGTTCTTC; CDR3: CASSFPSGSSYNEQFF
length: 15; V: TRBV5-4; D: .; size: .; J: TRBJ2-7; DNA: TGTGCCAGCAGCAAATACCGGGACACAACCTACGAGCAGTACTTC; CDR3: CASSKYRDTTYEQYF
length: 15; V: TRBV6-1; D: TRBD1; size: .; J: TRBJ2-5; DNA: TGTGCCAGCAGTGGTAGGGACAGGGCTTCGGAGACCCAGTACTTC; CDR3: CASSGRDRASETQYF
length: 17; V: TRBV12-5; D: .; size: .; J: TRBJ2-1; DNA: TGTGCTAGTGGTTTGCTACCACTAGCCCCAAGGAAGAATGAGCAGTTCTTC; CDR3: CASGLLPLAPRKNEQFF
length: 17; V: TRBV21-1; D: .; size: .; J: TRBJ2-5; DNA: TGTGCCAGCAGCACCGAAGGTGGACAGAAGTTACAAGAGACCCAGTACTTC; CDR3: CASSTEGGQKLQETQYF
length: 18; V: TRBV19; D: TRBD1; size: .; J: TRBJ2-6; DNA: TGTGCCAGTAGTTTGACAGGGGGTCCCCTCTCTGGGGCCAACGTCCTGACTTTC; CDR3: CASSLTGGPLSGANVLTF
length: 16; V: TRBV7-8; D: .; size: .; J: TRBJ1-4; DNA: TGTGCCAGCAGCTCGACGACCGTGGGAGGGCATGAAAAACTGTTTTTT; CDR3: CASSSTTVGGHEKLFF
length: 15; V: TRBV7-2; D: TRBD2; size: .; J: TRBJ2-2; DNA: TGTGCCAGCAGCGTTGGGGGGGTCGACACCGGGGAGCTGTTTTTT; CDR3: CASSVGGVDTGELFF
length: 16; V: TRBV18; D: TRBD1; size: .; J: TRBJ2-7; DNA: TGTGCCAGCTCACCACCGGGGACAGGGCTCCTGAGGGAGCAGTACTTC; CDR3: CASSPPGTGLLREQYF
length: 15; V: TRBV5-1; D: TRBD2; size: .; J: TRBJ2-5; DNA: TGCGCCAGCAGCTTGGGACTAGCGCTTCAAGAGACCCAGTACTTC; CDR3: CASSLGLALQETQYF
length: 14; V: TRBV6-6; D: TRBD1; size: .; J: TRBJ2-7; DNA: TGTGCCAGCAGAAACGGACAGGGGGCGGAAGAGCAGTACTTC; CDR3: CASRNGQGAEEQYF
length: 15; V: TRBV25-1; D: TRBD1; size: .; J: TRBJ1-2; DNA: TGTGCCAGCAGTGAATGGGGACAGGGGGACTATGGCTACACCTTC; CDR3: CASSEWGQGDYGYTF
length: 15; V: TRBV4-1; D: TRBD1; size: few; J: TRBJ2-6; DNA: TGCGCCAGCACCCGTACAGGGGTTGGGGCCAACGTCCTGACTTTC; CDR3: CASTRTGVGANVLTF
length: 17; V: TRBV4-1; D: TRBD1; size: few; J: TRBJ1-3; DNA: TGCGCCAGCAGCCAACCCCGACAGGGAATAACTGGAAACACCATATATTTT; CDR3: CASSQPRQGITGNTIYF
length: 13; V: TRBV7-9; D: .; size: .; J: TRBJ2-7; DNA: TGTGCCAGCAGCTTCCAACAGCGGTACGAGCAGTACTTC; CDR3: CASSFQQRYEQYF
length: 15; V: TRBV15; D: .; size: .; J: TRBJ1-3; DNA: TGTGCCACCAGCAGAGATAGCACCTCTGGAAACACCATATATTTT; CDR3: CATSRDSTSGNTIYF
length: 18; V: TRBV4-1; D: TRBD1; size: .; J: TRBJ2-1; DNA: TGCGCCAGCAGCCCTTCTTCTCCGGGACAGGGTTCCTACAATGAGCAGTTCTTC; CDR3: CASSPSSPGQGSYNEQFF
length: 15; V: TRBV5-1; D: .; size: .; J: TRBJ2-1; DNA: TGCGCCAGCAGCTTGGAGGGGACAACCTACAATGAGCAGTTCTTC; CDR3: CASSLEGTTYNEQFF
length: 14; V: TRBV5-1; D: .; size: .; J: TRBJ2-7; DNA: TGCGCCAGCAGCTTAGGCACGGACATCTACGAGCAGTACTTC; CDR3: CASSLGTDIYEQYF
length: 15; V: TRBV18; D: .; size: .; J: TRBJ1-4; DNA: TGTGCCAGCTCACCCTCCGGGGGACTATATGAAAAACTGTTTTTT; CDR3: CASSPSGGLYEKLFF
length: 16; V: TRBV29-1; D: TRBD1; size: .; J: TRBJ2-1; DNA: TGCAGCGTTGGGGGGGCAGGGGGCTATATGTACAATGAGCAGTTCTTC; CDR3: CSVGGAGGYMYNEQFF
length: 13; V: TRBV18; D: TRBD1; size: .; J: TRBJ1-1; DNA: TGTGCCAGCTCGGACAGGAGGCGCGGTGAAGCTTTCTTT; CDR3: CASSDRRRGEAFF
length: 17; V: TRBV7-9; D: TRBD1; size: few; J: TRBJ2-6; DNA: TGTGCCAGCAGTCTTGGACAGGGGGGCTCTGGGGCCAACGTCCTGACTTTC; CDR3: CASSLGQGGSGANVLTF
length: 15; V: TRBV6-1; D: .; size: .; J: TRBJ1-5; DNA: TGTGCCAGCGAGGTGCGGGGGGGCGGCAATCAGCCCCAGCATTTT; CDR3: CASEVRGGGNQPQHF